The T cell receptor beta chain under discussion was sequenced for a study of shared clonotypes between healthy human individuals. Researchers ran the assay at a deep level. Every subset's genomic DNA went evenly onto several immunoSEQ plates. The assay was immunoSEQ multiplex PCR, and TCRdb's table has in-frame clones only and misses some. The sample includes about 700,000 clones, roughly 70% of them seen just once. The CDR3 totals 13 residues. CDR1 is LNHNV and CDR2 is YYDKDF in the germline V gene (reference sequence). Trimming stripped 5 bases from V and 5 bases from J, with 10 bases between. The sample holds one count of this clone. Its antigen is undetermined. Points from the study as a whole: It was the non-shared clonotypes that had lower generation probabilities than clonotypes shared by all four donors.

The sample taken for sequencing was memory CD4+ T cells sorted from blood. Subset of the sample: CD45RA-negative fraction. The rearrangement uses TRBV15 and TRBJ1-5; D call uncertain. This clonotype originated in a woman aged 25 to 39 in good health. CDR3 DNA sequence: TGTGCCACCAGCGGGCACATTGATCAGCCCCAGCATTTT. This codes for CATSGHIDQPQHF.